This T cell receptor beta chain was identified during a study of CXCR3 chemokines and chemotherapy response in bladder cancer (dated by TCRdb to between 2021 and 2024). General notes on the study: The study tested whether activity of the CXCR3 chemokine system within human bladder cancer tumors predicted response to chemotherapy.

The library was obtained by PCR. The instrument given in TCRdb is Illumina HiSeq 2500. Starting from the raw public reads, TCRdb applied fastp trimming at Q25, assembled clones with MiXCR and retained in-frame beta chains. A single entry per CDR3 protein holds the most common genes and DNA from its merged rows. Here the sample has about 8,600 distinct CDR3 sequences; 10% to 15% occur a single time. Roughly 16% of the sample is taken by the ten largest. This clonotype was found many times. The clone's antigen remains unknown. No qualities accompany the bases; no much larger clone lies one base away. Collection of the sample occurred from a patient whose treatment included neoadjuvant chemotherapy. This clonotype originated in a human donor with bladder cancer that responded to neoadjuvant chemotherapy.

This receptor carries the CDR3 CATTAGNTIYF. The nucleotide sequence is TGTGCCACCACGGCTGGAAACACCATATATTTT. The chain employs TRBV27 and TRBJ1-3, with the D gene not confidently named. CDR1 and CDR2 (MNHEY, SMNVEV) derive from the germline V gene (reference sequence). The trim is 10 bases for V and 2 bases for J, with a gap of 6 bases between the germline ends. Including the terminal cysteine and phenylalanine, the CDR3 comprises 11 residues. Just CDR3 DNA is preserved here, 33 bases in frame from base 1.